This entry concerns a single T cell receptor (beta chain). What it binds is not known. Analysis merged second doses at about 4 or about 12 weeks. The ends were cut back, 3 bases at V and 5 bases at J, with 8 bases in the middle. Germline V lookup: CDR1 SQVTM, CDR2 ANQGSEA. The CDR3 sequence is 11 residues long. This entry is derived from a study of T cell responses to AZD1222 COVID-19 vaccine. General study results and limits: An increase in Spike-specific TCR breadth and depth was observed after two AZD1222 doses. Repertoire sampling was restricted to post-peak T cell response timepoints.

Sequencing was performed with immunoSEQ multiplex PCR; in TCRdb, only in-frame clones are kept and a portion is missing. The sample shows around 99,000 clones, 85% to 95% of them seen only once. The chain links TRBV29-1 to TRBJ2-7; tentative D call: TRBD1 (5 bases). Source: peripheral blood, taken 28 days after the second AZD1222 dose. The sequence was obtained from an adult who received the AZD1222 COVID-19 vaccine. The CDR3 nucleotides read TGCAGCGTTGAGCTCAGGGACGAGCAGTACTTC. It codes for CSVELRDEQYF.